Detailed here is one T cell receptor beta chain. The sample comes from a study of technical replicates of blood from a few donors. The CDR3 contains 13 residues. Trimming left V 5 bases short and J 2 bases short, with 9 bases between. The germline CDR1 and CDR2 sequences are SGHVS and FQNEAQ. Clones were read by immunoSEQ multiplex PCR, and TCRdb kept only the in-frame ones, dropping some. The table has almost 65,000 clones, approximately 86% seen once. The clonotype comes from a human donor in good health. Some clones in this sample may be carry-over from other donors' samples. Sequenced input: PBMCs. V gene TRBV7-8 combines with J gene TRBJ1-2, with D maybe TRBD1 (6 bases). As DNA, the CDR3 is TGTGCCAGCAGCCAAGACAGGAACTATGGCTACACCTTC. Translated, it gives CASSQDRNYGYTF.